This TCR beta chain emerged from a study of blood T cell repertoires in COVID-19. Study context: Spain, Italy and the United States supplied samples that represented acute and convalescent COVID-19.

In the original workflow: How many nucleated cells were present was estimated from reference gene primer amplification. Profiling relied on immunoSEQ multiplex PCR, and the TCRdb table lists in-frame clones only, not all of them. The DNA gave D and trimming, while V, J and clone size come from that table. The sample carries 150,000 to 200,000 clones, around 83% recorded once. During active infection, Seattle patients enrolled and were then monitored through disease. This CDR3 has 13 amino acids. CDR1 is SGHVS and CDR2 is FQNEAQ in the germline V gene. Trimming pared 1 base from V and 6 bases from J, leaving 9 bases between. A single count supports this clone.

The sample consisted of peripheral blood. The V gene is TRBV7-8, the J gene TRBJ1-1; D is perhaps TRBD1 (5 bases). The receptor comes from a woman in her 70s with COVID-19, enrolled during active disease. CDR3 nucleotide sequence: TGTGCCAGCAGCTTAGGTAGGGGTTCTGAAGCTTTCTTT. The encoded protein is CASSLGRGSEAFF.